This entry lists 8 T cell receptor beta chains sequenced from one sample in a study of CD8+ T cells in alopecia areata. Treatment of the sample: oral pan-JAK inhibitor, 5-10 mg twice daily. Reverse transcribed after extraction, RNA yielded cDNA as the sequencing template. Generated by immunoSEQ multiplex PCR, the TCRdb table keeps only in-frame clones and is missing some. This sample has over 90,000 clones; 65% to 90% occur once, and the top ten carry over 8.5%. The source was CD8+ T cells sorted from blood, collected at approximately week 34, from a patient treated with tofacitinib. These receptors originate from a human donor with alopecia areata.

Points on this clone: This is likely a read error, given that the CDR3 carries no conserved phenylalanine or tryptophan at its end. The chain uses TRBV6-1 and TRBJ2-7; the match to TRBD2 covers 7 bases. V lost 1 base, J lost 0 bases, and 6 bases stayed unmatched. Per the germline V gene, CDR1 is MNHNS and CDR2 is SASEGT. The CDR3 is 16 residues long. CDR3 nucleotide sequence: TGTGCCAGCAGTGAAGAAGGGAGGGGTAGCTCCTACGAGCAGTACTCC. Amino acids: CASSEEGRGSSYEQYS.

This chain connects TRBV7-3 to TRBJ2-5; D is unclear. The germline gives CDR1 SGHTA, CDR2 FQGTGA. The V gene lost 5 bases and the J gene lost 2 bases, with 15 bases spanning the gap. The CDR3 runs 15 residues. As DNA, the CDR3 is TGTGCCAGCAGCCCCCATCGTGGCAGGCAAGAGACCCAGTACTTC. Protein: CASSPHRGRQETQYF.

The CDR3 region has the DNA TGTGCCAGCAGCGAGACAGGGGCCTATGGCTACACCTTC. It is translated as CASSETGAYGYTF. The chain links TRBV9 to TRBJ1-2; 8 positions match TRBD1. The germline V gene has CDR1 SGDLS and CDR2 YYNGEE. The junction had 2 bases not matched to a gene; V was cut back by 3 bases and J by 4 bases. The CDR3 runs to 13 residues.

V is TRBV9 and J is TRBJ2-7; 12 bases are a match to TRBD1. Germline CDR1 is SGDLS and CDR2 is YYNGEE. With 2 bases clipped from V and 2 bases from J, the junction kept 5 bases outside the gene matches. This CDR3 contains 16 residues. The CDR3 nucleotides are TGTGCCAGCAGCGTGACCGGGACAGGGGGCCCCTACGAGCAGTACTTC. It specifies CASSVTGTGGPYEQYF.

The chain recombines TRBV6-5 with TRBJ2-7, with D unresolved. The V gene's germline CDR1 is MNHEY and CDR2 SVGAGI. The CDR3 length is 13 residues. The V gene lost 3 bases and the J gene lost 2 bases, with 8 bases spanning the gap. The CDR3 nucleotides read TGTGCCAGCAGTTATGGGCGAGCCTACGAGCAGTACTTC. This codes for CASSYGRAYEQYF.

The chain joins TRBV18 to TRBJ2-7; TRBD2 is a possible D gene (5 bases). The CDR3 length is 16 residues. Per germline, CDR1 KGHSH and CDR2 LQKENI. Between the trimmed V and J ends, which lost 2 bases and 4 bases, there was a span of 18 bases. The CDR3 sequence: CASSPGPRRPGYEQYF. The CDR3, as DNA: TGTGCCAGCTCACCAGGGCCAAGACGCCCGGGGTACGAGCAGTACTTC.

On this clone itself: Other DNA sequences in this sample translate to the same CDR3. This chain uses TRBV4-1 with TRBJ1-1; D is ambiguous. Trimming pared 0 bases from V and 7 bases from J, leaving 12 bases between. The CDR3 sequence is 14 residues long. Per germline, CDR1 MGHRA and CDR2 YSYEKL. The CDR3 region is CASSQDLGGDEAFF. The CDR3 DNA is TGCGCCAGCAGCCAAGATCTTGGTGGAGATGAAGCTTTCTTT.

V gene TRBV6-1 combines with J gene TRBJ2-1; 11 nucleotides agree with TRBD2. The CDR3 runs 17 residues. V lost 1 base, J lost 8 bases, and 10 bases stayed unmatched. Per germline, CDR1 MNHNS and CDR2 SASEGT. CDR3 loop: CASSEGVIAGGPYEQFF. DNA for the CDR3: TGTGCCAGCAGTGAAGGGGTAATAGCGGGAGGGCCCTATGAGCAGTTCTTC.